This TCR beta chain was found in a study of cytomegalovirus exposure and HLA in healthy donors. Study overall: Earlier findings included roughly 100 million unique TCR beta sequences obtained from 150 million to 200 million T cells. Study outcomes and limitations: Most sequenced TCRs were rare (though some public TCRs occurred in many donors).

About this clone: The antigen is undetermined.

The PCR ran on 60 Vbeta and 13 Jbeta primers. The data were produced by immunoSEQ multiplex PCR, yet TCRdb's version contains in-frame clones alone and is incomplete. The sample table includes around 100,000 clones. The CDR3 spans 17 residues. V lost 1 base and J lost 1; bases outside the gene matches: 6. Germline CDR1 SGHAT, CDR2 FQNNGV. The chain recombines TRBV11-2 with TRBJ2-2; 7 nucleotides align to TRBD2. The sequenced sample was PBMCs. The TCR comes from a man in his forties in good health and CMV-seronegative. The CDR3 sequence: CASSLGLAVRNTGELFF. As DNA, the CDR3 is TGTGCCAGCAGCTTAGGTCTAGCGGTCAGGAACACCGGGGAGCTGTTTTTT. Complete variable domain (other parts from reference TRBV11-2 and TRBJ2-2): EAGVAQSPRYKIIEKRQSVAFWCNPISGHATLYWYQQILGQGPKLLIQFQNNGVVDDSQLPKDRFSAERLKGVDSTLKIQPAKLEDSAVYLCASSLGLAVRNTGELFFGEGSRLTVL.